This T cell receptor beta chain was documented in a study of blood T cell repertoires in COVID-19. Turning to the study itself: COVID-19 samples, acute and convalescent, were from the United States, Italy and Spain. Sample material is recorded as cDNA or gDNA derived from T cells, B-cell-depleted T cells, or PBMCs.

TCRdb's table, derived via immunoSEQ multiplex PCR, lists solely in-frame clones and lacks some. The data show 120,000 or so clones, 70% to 90% seen once. This clone was seen only once. The same CDR3 also results from other DNA sequences found in this sample. The length of the CDR3 is 17 residues. The germline gives CDR1 LGHNA, CDR2 YSLEER. V was pared by 0 bases and J by 2 bases, with 5 bases of the junction left unmatched. The receptor was derived from a human donor in a cohort sampled during active COVID-19. V gene TRBV4-3 combines with J gene TRBJ2-1; 9 positions match TRBD1. Sequencing input: peripheral blood. The CDR3 here is CASSQDTGTGTYNEQFF. CDR3 coding DNA: TGCGCCAGCAGCCAAGACACCGGGACAGGGACCTACAATGAGCAGTTCTTC.